This entry is about one T cell receptor (beta chain). This entry comes from a study of blood T cell repertoires in COVID-19. V lost 4 bases to trimming and J lost 6 bases, with 21 bases between them. Germline V gene data show CDR1 as SGHVS and CDR2 as FNYEAQ. CDR3 size: 17 residues. Data came from immunoSEQ multiplex PCR; TCRdb stores just in-frame clones and leaves some out. The repertoire consists of 100,000 to 150,000 clones, with 88% occurring once and the leading ten covering 1.5%. Sequenced: peripheral blood. The rearrangement uses TRBV7-6 and TRBJ2-2; maybe TRBD2 (6 bases). This TCR came from a human donor in a cohort sampled during active COVID-19. CDR3 nucleotide sequence: TGTGCCAGCAGCTCCTCCCATGGGAGCGGGTTTCCCGGGGAGCTGTTTTTT. The encoded protein is CASSSSHGSGFPGELFF.